A single sample gave rise to the 24 T cell receptor beta chains below, sequenced in a study of vaccination and CD4 T cells after COVID-19. No antigens are known for them. Cultured CD4+ T cell DNA underwent sequencing with the Oncomine TCR Beta short-read assay. Genomic DNA was isolated from CD4+ T cells that had been cultured. TCRdb re-called the PCR reads with MiXCR, one entry per CDR3 protein. The sample lists roughly 10,000 distinct CDR3 sequences, almost 40% seen once, with about 22% in the top ten. The treatment here: roughly ten-day PBMC culture with coronavirus spike peptide pools or control peptides (ViraFEST assay). Unexposed donor CD4+ T cells predated the COVID-19 pandemic, collected 2011-2018. Material: CD4+ T cells from blood, cultured in vitro. These receptors all stem from a human donor in good health.

This clonotype showed up just a few times. The V and J genes are TRBV20-1 and TRBJ2-5; no clear D. The CDR3 sequence is 14 residues long. The germline CDR1 and CDR2 sequences are DFQATT and SNEGSKA (reference sequence). V was shortened by 2 bases and J by 3 bases, with 13 bases between the two germline ends. The CDR3 nucleotides read TGCAGTGCTAGACTGGTGGCAGGTAAAGAGACCCAGTACTTC. Amino acids: CSARLVAGKETQYF.

This clonotype was observed a handful of times. The chain employs TRBV28 and TRBJ1-6; D unresolved. Trimming removed 11 bases from V and 0 bases from J, with 11 bases in between. Germline V CDR1 and CDR2: MDHEN, SYDVKM. The CDR3 has 14 residues. CDR3 bases: TGTGCCGCGGTCTCAAGCTCCTATAATTCACCCCTCCACTTT. It codes for CAAVSSSYNSPLHF.

The V and J genes are TRBV29-1 and TRBJ1-2, with a possible D match to TRBD1 (5 bases). The germline gives CDR1 SQVTM, CDR2 ANQGSEA. Trimming cost V 3 bases and J 5 bases, with 13 bases left between them. The CDR3 sequence is 13 residues long. Here the CDR3 DNA reads TGCAGCGTTGAGCGGGGGAGTTATTATGGCTACACCTTC. This sequence encodes CSVERGSYYGYTF.

The chain has TRBV29-1 and TRBJ2-4; perhaps TRBD1 as D (6 bases). V gave up 7 bases and J gave up 3 bases, with 10 bases separating them. The V gene's germline CDR1 is SQVTM and CDR2 ANQGSEA. This CDR3 contains 12 residues. The CDR3 reads CSAGTRKNIQYF. As DNA, the CDR3 is TGCAGCGCCGGGACACGCAAAAACATTCAGTACTTC.

V and J are TRBV20-1 and TRBJ1-5, with no clear D. Germline CDR1 and CDR2: DFQATT and SNEGSKA (reference sequence). The CDR3 contains 13 residues. The germline V and J ends were trimmed by 5 bases and 5 bases, with 13 bases remaining between them. In DNA, the CDR3 is TGCAGTGCTGGGCAGAGGAACGATCAGCCCCAGCATTTT. This translates into CSAGQRNDQPQHF.

As DNA, the CDR3 is TGTGCCAGCAGCGTAGGAGCGGGAGCTAGCACAGATACGCAGTATTTT. Residues: CASSVGAGASTDTQYF. This chain connects TRBV7-2 to TRBJ2-3; TRBD2 matches at 8 bases. Germline lookup yields CDR1 SGHTA and CDR2 FQGNSA. The CDR3 is 16 amino acids. Trimming at V came to 5 bases and at J to 0 bases, leaving 7 bases not matched to a gene.

The chain combines TRBV10-3 with TRBJ2-5; a weak D match, TRBD2 (6 bases). The CDR3 sequence is 15 residues long. Trimming left V 3 bases short and J 5 bases short, with 16 bases between. CDR1 ENHRY and CDR2 SYGVKD come from the germline V gene. CDR3 in amino acids: CAISDSGSRGETQYF. The CDR3 coding sequence is TGTGCCATCAGTGATAGCGGCTCCCGAGGGGAGACCCAGTACTTC.

This chain links TRBV10-3 with TRBJ2-5, with D perhaps TRBD2 (7 bases). In germline, CDR1 is ENHRY, CDR2 SYGVKD. The V and J ends lost 2 bases and 5 bases respectively, with 15 bases between them. The CDR3 spans 15 residues. The CDR3 nucleotides are TGTGCCATCAGTGAGGGGTTGTGGGGGGGCGAGACCCAGTACTTC. Translation: CAISEGLWGGETQYF.

This clonotype was recorded a few times. CDR3 loop: CASSLELAGGGKNIQYF. The CDR3 coding sequence is TGTGCCAGCAGCTTAGAACTAGCGGGAGGGGGCAAAAACATTCAGTACTTC. The chain joins TRBV7-2 to TRBJ2-4; the match to TRBD2 covers 13 bases. This CDR3 is built from 17 residues. The germline V gene has CDR1 SGHTA and CDR2 FQGNSA. The junction had 3 bases not matched to a gene; V was cut back by 1 base and J by 3 bases.

The chain is built from TRBV24-1 and TRBJ2-3; 13 positions agree with TRBD2. The ends lost 0 bases at V and 3 bases at J; junction bases unmatched: 2. CDR1 and CDR2 from the germline V gene are KGHDR and SFDVKD. The CDR3 totals 17 residues. CDR3 sequence (DNA): TGTGCCACCAGTGATTTGGGACTAGCGGGAGTTACAGATACGCAGTATTTT. Translating it yields CATSDLGLAGVTDTQYF.

V is TRBV7-2 and J is TRBJ2-1; possible D gene TRBD2, 5 bases. Germline V gene lookup returns CDR1 SGHTA and CDR2 FQGNSA. This CDR3 region has 15 residues. V lost 0 bases to trimming and J lost 0 bases, with 6 bases between them. The DNA of the CDR3 is TGTGCCAGCAGCTTAGCGGGGAGCTCCTACAATGAGCAGTTCTTC. This translates into CASSLAGSSYNEQFF.

There are a few counts of this clonotype. The chain recombines TRBV20-1 with TRBJ1-6, with no clear D. Trimming shortened V by 0 bases and J by 10 bases, and 19 bases separated the two germline ends. This CDR3 has 16 residues. Germline V gene data show CDR1 as DFQATT and CDR2 as SNEGSKA (reference sequence). In DNA, the CDR3 is TGCAGTGCTAGAGAGCGGACTCGACCCACCCAGTCACCCCTCCACTTT. This sequence encodes CSARERTRPTQSPLHF.

This clonotype was seen more than once but under ten times. This chain connects TRBV11-2 to TRBJ2-5; 13 bases line up with TRBD2. J lost 5 bases, V lost 5 bases, and 11 bases had no gene match. This CDR3 has 17 amino acids. Per germline, CDR1 SGHAT and CDR2 FQNNGV. The CDR3 coding sequence is TGTGCCAGCAGCCTCGGGACTAGCGGGACCCTGTGGGAGACCCAGTACTTC. This translates into CASSLGTSGTLWETQYF.

The rearrangement joins TRBV7-2 to TRBJ2-1, with 7 nucleotides matching TRBD2. J gave up 2 bases and V 5 bases, and 6 bases lay outside the gene matches. The germline V gene encodes CDR1 SGHTA and CDR2 FQGNSA. CDR3 size: 15 residues. In DNA, the CDR3 is TGTGCCAGCAGCGTAACCGGGACTACCTACAATGAGCAGTTCTTC. Its protein is CASSVTGTTYNEQFF.

This chain connects TRBV2 to TRBJ1-2; D uncertain. Between the trimmed V and J ends, which lost 5 bases and 8 bases, there was a span of 12 bases. CDR1 and CDR2 from the germline V gene are SNHLY and FYNNEI. This CDR3 contains 12 residues. The CDR3 loop reads CASSTGLRGYTF. CDR3 bases: TGTGCCAGCAGTACCGGGTTACGGGGCTACACCTTC.

This clonotype was detected only a few times. The V call is TRBV7-3, the J call TRBJ2-6; the match to TRBD1 covers 9 bases. Trimming cost V 5 bases and J 4 bases; bases outside gene matches: 12. The CDR3 is 18 amino acids. CDR1 and CDR2 (germline): SGHTA, FQGTGA. The CDR3 coding sequence is TGTGCCAGCAGCCCCCCCGGGACAGGGTTTGCGGGGGCCAACGTCCTGACTTTC. Translation gives CASSPPGTGFAGANVLTF.

This clonotype was picked up a small number of times. The gene calls are TRBV6-1 and TRBJ2-3, with a tentative D call TRBD2 (6 bases). Trimming left V 8 bases short and J 0 bases short, with 9 bases between. CDR3 size: 13 residues. Germline loops: CDR1 MNHNS, CDR2 SASEGT. CDR3 DNA sequence: TGTGCCAGCCTGAGCGGGAGCACAGATACGCAGTATTTT. This gives the protein CASLSGSTDTQYF.

This clonotype is large (0.1 to 1%) within its sample. V gene TRBV24-1 combines with J gene TRBJ2-7; D tentatively reads TRBD1 or TRBD2 (5 bases each). With 3 bases removed from V and 2 bases from J, the gap between germline ends came to 10 bases. Germline V gives CDR1 KGHDR, CDR2 SFDVKD. CDR3 length: 14 amino acids. CDR3 coding DNA: TGTGCCACCAGTGATCCGCAGGGAGCCTACGAGCAGTACTTC. Residues: CATSDPQGAYEQYF.

In its sample, this clonotype was seen once. The V gene is TRBV5-4, the J gene TRBJ2-2; either TRBD1 or TRBD2 may fit D (6 bases each). Germline V lookup: CDR1 SGHNT, CDR2 YYREEE (reference sequence). CDR3 size: 16 residues. V lost 3 bases to trimming and J lost 4 bases, with 16 bases between them. CDR3 DNA: TGTGCCAGCAGCTCCTATAGCGGAGGGGGCACCGGGGAGCTGTTTTTT. It translates to CASSSYSGGGTGELFF.

This clonotype has just a few counts. The chain recombines TRBV24-1 with TRBJ2-3; 13 bases are a match to TRBD2. Germline loops: CDR1 KGHDR, CDR2 SFDVKD. The CDR3 extends over 15 amino acids. With V trimmed by 3 bases and J by 6 bases, 2 bases remained unmatched. CDR3 bases: TGTGCCACCAGTGATACTAGCGGGAGGGCCGATACGCAGTATTTT. This translates into CATSDTSGRADTQYF.

This clonotype occurred a few times. The gene calls are TRBV6-5 and TRBJ2-1; 8 nucleotides match TRBD2. Germline CDR1 is MNHEY and CDR2 is SVGAGI. V dropped 0 bases and J dropped 7; count of bases not matched to a gene: 11. CDR3 length equals 17 residues. CDR3 in amino acids: CASSYSSTSGPLNEQFF. CDR3 sequence (DNA): TGTGCCAGCAGTTACTCGTCCACTAGCGGACCTTTAAATGAGCAGTTCTTC.

This clonotype came up a few times. The chain links TRBV28 to TRBJ2-1; D may be TRBD1 or TRBD2 (5 bases each). Germline lookup yields CDR1 MDHEN and CDR2 SYDVKM. The CDR3 sequence is 17 residues long. Between the trimmed V and J ends, which lost 3 bases and 1 base, there was a span of 16 bases. CDR3 sequence (DNA): TGTGCCAGCAGTTTTTCCGGGACCCGGAGGTCCTACAATGAGCAGTTCTTC. It yields the protein CASSFSGTRRSYNEQFF.

Concerning this clonotype: Germline is not matched at one junction end, which may reflect a read error. The chain recombines TRBV6-1 with TRBJ2-7, with D maybe TRBD1 (7 bases). Germline CDR1 MNHNS, CDR2 SASEGT. There are 14 residues in the CDR3. The CDR3 coding sequence is TGTGCCAGCCGTGAAGCAGGGGGAGGCCACGAGCAGTACTTC. Amino acid sequence: CASREAGGGHEQYF.

This clonotype was picked up a small number of times. The chain employs TRBV27 and TRBJ2-3, with D hard to call. V shed 5 bases and J shed 2 bases, with 14 bases lying between them. This CDR3 has 15 amino acids. Looked up from germline, CDR1 is MNHEY and CDR2 is SMNVEV (reference sequence). CDR3 bases: TGTGCCAGCAGTCAGGCTAGTGTATCCACAGATACGCAGTATTTT. This translates into CASSQASVSTDTQYF.